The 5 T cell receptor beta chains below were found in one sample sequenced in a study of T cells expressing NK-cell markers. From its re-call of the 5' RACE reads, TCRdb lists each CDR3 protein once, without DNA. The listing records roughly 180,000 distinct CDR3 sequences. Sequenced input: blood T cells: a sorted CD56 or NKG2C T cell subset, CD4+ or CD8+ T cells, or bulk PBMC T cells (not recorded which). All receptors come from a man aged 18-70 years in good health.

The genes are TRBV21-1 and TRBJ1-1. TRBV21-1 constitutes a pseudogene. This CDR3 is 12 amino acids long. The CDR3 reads CASREYGTEAFF.

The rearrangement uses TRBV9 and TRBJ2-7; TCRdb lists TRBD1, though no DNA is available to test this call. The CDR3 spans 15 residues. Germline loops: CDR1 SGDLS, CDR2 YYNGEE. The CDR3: CASSETGKSWGEQYF. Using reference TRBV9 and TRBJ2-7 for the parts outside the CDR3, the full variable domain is DSGVTQTPKHLITATGQRVTLRCSPRSGDLSVYWYQQSLDQGLQFLIQYYNGEERAKGNILERFSAQQFPDLHSELNLSSLELGDSALYFCASSETGKSWGEQYFGPGTRLTVT.

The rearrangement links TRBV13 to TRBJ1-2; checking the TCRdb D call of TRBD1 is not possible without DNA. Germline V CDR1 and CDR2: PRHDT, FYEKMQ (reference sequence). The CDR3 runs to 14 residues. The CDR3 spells CASSLQGANYGYTF.

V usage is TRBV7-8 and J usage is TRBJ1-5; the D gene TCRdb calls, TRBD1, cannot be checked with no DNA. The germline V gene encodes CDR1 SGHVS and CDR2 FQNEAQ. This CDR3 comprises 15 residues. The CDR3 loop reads CASHDGGYSNQPQHF. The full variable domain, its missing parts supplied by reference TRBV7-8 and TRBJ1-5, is GAGVSQSPRYKVAKRGQDVALRCDPISGHVSLFWYQQALGQGPEFLTYFQNEAQLDKSGLPSDRFFAERPEGSVSTLKIQRTQQEDSAVYLCASHDGGYSNQPQHFGDGTRLSIL.

CDR3 loop: CASINLGRGYRFYNEQFF. The V gene is TRBV21-1, the J gene TRBJ2-1; with no DNA, the TCRdb D assignment of TRBD1 cannot be verified. TRBV21-1 is described as a pseudogene. This CDR3 region has 18 residues.